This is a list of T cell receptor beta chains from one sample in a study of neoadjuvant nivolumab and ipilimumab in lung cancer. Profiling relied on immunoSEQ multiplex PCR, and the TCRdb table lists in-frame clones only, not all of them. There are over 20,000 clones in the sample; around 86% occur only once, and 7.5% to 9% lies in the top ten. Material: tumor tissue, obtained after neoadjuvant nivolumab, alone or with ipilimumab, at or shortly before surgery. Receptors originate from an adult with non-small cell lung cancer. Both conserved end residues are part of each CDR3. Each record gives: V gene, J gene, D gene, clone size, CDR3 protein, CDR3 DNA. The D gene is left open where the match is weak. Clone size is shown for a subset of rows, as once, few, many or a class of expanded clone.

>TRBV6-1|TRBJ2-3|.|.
CASSLAFSDTQYF
TGTGCCAGCAGTTTGGCCTTCAGCGATACGCAGTATTTT
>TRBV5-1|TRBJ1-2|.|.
CASSPDGGGYGYTF
TGCGCCAGCAGCCCAGACGGAGGGGGTTATGGCTACACCTTC
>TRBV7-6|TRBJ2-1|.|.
CASSPSDLGDNEQFF
TGTGCCAGCAGCCCTAGCGACCTGGGGGACAATGAGCAGTTCTTC
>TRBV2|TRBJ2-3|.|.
CASSGLETPSTDTQYF
TGTGCCAGCAGTGGACTAGAAACACCTAGCACAGATACGCAGTATTTT
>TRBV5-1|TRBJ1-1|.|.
CASSLDNTGLGSEAFF
TGCGCCAGCAGCTTGGACAATACAGGGTTGGGGAGTGAAGCTTTCTTT
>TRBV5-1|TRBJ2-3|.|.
CASSLDSTSTDTQYF
TGCGCCAGCAGCTTGGACAGCACTAGCACAGATACGCAGTATTTT
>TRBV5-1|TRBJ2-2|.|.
CASSPGSTGELFF
TGCGCCAGCAGCCCCGGATCGACCGGGGAGCTGTTTTTT
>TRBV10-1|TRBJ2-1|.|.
CASSELGGEQFF
TGCGCCAGCAGTGAGTTGGGTGGGGAGCAGTTCTTC
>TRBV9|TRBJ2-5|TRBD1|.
CASSVRRGQGAQYF
TGTGCCAGCAGCGTGCGCAGGGGGCAAGGGGCCCAGTACTTC
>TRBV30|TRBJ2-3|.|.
CAWSVSKSPTDTQYF
TGTGCCTGGAGTGTTTCGAAATCCCCCACAGATACGCAGTATTTT
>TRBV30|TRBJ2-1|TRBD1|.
CAWMTGLYNEQFF
TGTGCCTGGATGACAGGGCTCTACAATGAGCAGTTCTTC
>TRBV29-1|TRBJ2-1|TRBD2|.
CTPGTSDYNEQFF
TGCACCCCCGGGACTAGCGATTACAATGAGCAGTTCTTC
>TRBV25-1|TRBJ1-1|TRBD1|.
CASSVPGQGRRTEAFF
TGTGCCAGCAGTGTCCCGGGACAGGGAAGGAGGACTGAAGCTTTCTTT
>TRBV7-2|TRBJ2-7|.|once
CASSPYTDEQYF
TGTGCCAGCAGCCCCTACACCGACGAGCAGTACTTC
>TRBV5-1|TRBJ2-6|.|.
CASSFTLDGGGGANVLTF
TGCGCCAGCAGCTTCACTTTGGACGGGGGAGGAGGGGCCAACGTCCTGACTTTC
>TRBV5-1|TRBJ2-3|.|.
CASSLMGDTQYF
TGCGCCAGCAGCTTGATGGGAGATACGCAGTATTTT
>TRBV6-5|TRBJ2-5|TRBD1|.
CASRPTGGGETQYF
TGTGCCAGCAGACCGACAGGGGGCGGAGAGACCCAGTACTTC
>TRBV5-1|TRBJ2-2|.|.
CATADSNTGELFF
TGCGCCACCGCGGACAGTAACACCGGGGAGCTGTTTTTT
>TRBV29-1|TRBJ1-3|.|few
CSVQVSSGNTIYF
TGCAGCGTTCAGGTTTCCTCTGGAAACACCATATATTTT
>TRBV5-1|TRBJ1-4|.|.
CASSLQGDRANEKLFF
TGCGCCAGCAGCTTGCAGGGCGATAGGGCTAATGAAAAACTGTTTTTT
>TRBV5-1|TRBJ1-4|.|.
CASSLVAGGQNNEKLFF
TGCGCCAGCAGCTTGGTCGCTGGGGGGCAAAATAATGAAAAACTGTTTTTT
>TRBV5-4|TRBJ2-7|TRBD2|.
CASSLGGSSYERQYF
TGTGCCAGCAGCTTGGGCGGGAGCTCCTACGAGAGGCAGTACTTC
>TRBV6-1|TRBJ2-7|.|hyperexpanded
CASSELGADSYEQYF
TGTGCCAGCAGTGAACTGGGGGCCGATTCCTACGAGCAGTACTTC
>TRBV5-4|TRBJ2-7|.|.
CASSLAEGNEQYF
TGTGCCAGCAGCTTAGCTGAGGGCAACGAGCAGTACTTC
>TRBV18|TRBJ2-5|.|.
CASSPPRDGETQYF
TGTGCCAGCTCACCACCCCGGGACGGGGAGACCCAGTACTTC
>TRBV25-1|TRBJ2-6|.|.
CASSLSGANVLTF
TGTGCCAGCAGCCTCTCTGGGGCCAACGTCCTGACTTTC
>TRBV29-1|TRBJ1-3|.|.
CSVGGSGAGNTIYF
TGCAGCGTTGGGGGTTCGGGGGCTGGAAACACCATATATTTT
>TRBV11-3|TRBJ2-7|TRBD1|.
CASSFRVGGKNEQYF
TGTGCCAGCAGCTTCCGGGTAGGGGGCAAGAACGAGCAGTACTTC
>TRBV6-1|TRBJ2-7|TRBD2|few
CASSDVSGTSYEQYF
TGTGCCAGCAGTGATGTTAGCGGGACCTCCTACGAGCAGTACTTC
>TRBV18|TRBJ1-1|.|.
CASSPRAGERAFF
TGTGCCAGCTCACCACGGGCAGGGGAACGGGCTTTCTTT
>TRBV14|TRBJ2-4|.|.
CASSLRKYIQYF
TGTGCCAGCAGCCTCCGTAAGTACATTCAGTACTTC
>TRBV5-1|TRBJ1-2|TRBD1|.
CASSLTGGQNYGYTF
TGCGCCAGCAGCTTGACAGGGGGCCAGAACTATGGCTACACCTTC
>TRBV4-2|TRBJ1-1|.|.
CASSQEGARNTEAFF
TGTGCCAGCAGCCAAGAGGGGGCGCGGAACACTGAAGCTTTCTTT
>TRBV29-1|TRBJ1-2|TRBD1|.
CSALTGANYGYTF
TGCAGCGCCTTGACAGGGGCCAACTATGGCTACACCTTC
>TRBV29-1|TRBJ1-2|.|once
CSVPGQNYGYTF
TGCAGCGTTCCCGGACAGAACTATGGCTACACCTTC
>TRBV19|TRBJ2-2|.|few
CASSSPRSGYTGELFF
TGTGCCAGTAGTTCCCCGAGATCGGGATACACCGGGGAGCTGTTTTTT
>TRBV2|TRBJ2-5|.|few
CASRTEQETQYF
TGTGCCTCACGGACAGAGCAAGAGACCCAGTACTTC
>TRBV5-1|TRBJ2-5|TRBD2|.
CASSQAERGTQYF
TGCGCCAGCAGCCAGGCGGAGCGGGGGACCCAGTACTTC
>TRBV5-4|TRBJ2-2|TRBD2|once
CASSLGSGANTGELFF
TGTGCCAGCAGCTTGGGTAGCGGGGCTAACACCGGGGAGCTGTTTTTT
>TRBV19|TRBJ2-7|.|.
CASSTPGGSSGASEQYF
TGTGCCAGTAGTACCCCTGGGGGAAGCTCAGGGGCGTCCGAGCAGTACTTC
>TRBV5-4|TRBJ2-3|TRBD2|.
CASSLALAGDGTDTQYF
TGTGCCAGCAGCTTGGCTCTAGCGGGAGATGGAACAGATACGCAGTATTTT
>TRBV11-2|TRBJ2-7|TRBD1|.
CASSLTGGNAGYEQYF
TGTGCCAGCAGCTTGACAGGGGGAAACGCCGGATACGAGCAGTACTTC
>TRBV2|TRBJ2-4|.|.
CASTTGNIQYF
TGTGCCAGCACTACAGGGAACATTCAGTACTTC
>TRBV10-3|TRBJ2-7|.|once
CAIKQQGGGAGDYEQYF
TGTGCCATCAAGCAACAAGGAGGGGGCGCCGGGGACTACGAGCAGTACTTC
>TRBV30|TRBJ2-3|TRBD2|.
CACRTSGNTDTQYF
TGTGCCTGCCGAACTAGCGGTAACACAGATACGCAGTATTTT
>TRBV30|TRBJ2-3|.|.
CAWSGTNTDTQYF
TGTGCCTGGAGTGGGACTAACACAGATACGCAGTATTTT
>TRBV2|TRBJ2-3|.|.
CASSVQSGVDTQYF
TGTGCCAGCAGTGTTCAGTCGGGGGTGGATACGCAGTATTTT